The 30 T cell receptor beta chains in this list originate from one sample, sequenced in a study of cytomegalovirus exposure and HLA in healthy donors. Primers: 60 Vbeta forward and 13 Jbeta reverse. Here immunoSEQ multiplex PCR was the method, and the copy in TCRdb shows in-frame clones only, minus some. This sample has some 180,000 clones, with roughly 13% found just once. Sample: PBMCs. The receptor source for this set is a man aged 45-65 years in good health and CMV-seropositive.

The V gene is TRBV19, the J gene TRBJ1-5; D unresolved. With 7 bases removed from V and 3 bases from J, the gap between germline ends came to 13 bases. The V gene's germline CDR1 is LNHDA and CDR2 SQIVND (reference sequence). The CDR3 extends over 14 amino acids. Here the CDR3 reads CASTWSGINQPQHF. In nucleotides, the CDR3 is TGTGCCAGTACTTGGTCCGGGATCAATCAGCCCCAGCATTTT.

The rearrangement uses TRBV25-1 and TRBJ2-1; 8 bases agree with TRBD1. Germline V CDR1 and CDR2: MGHDK, SYGVNS. J gave up 10 bases and V 3 bases, and 14 bases lay outside the gene matches. CDR3 length: 16 residues. DNA of the CDR3: TGTGCCAGCAGTGAGGCGGGACAGGCACACCGCCCCGAGCAGTTCTTC. Translated: CASSEAGQAHRPEQFF.

V and J are TRBV12-5 and TRBJ2-5; the D gene is possibly TRBD1 (6 bases). Germline CDR1 reads LGHNT; CDR2 reads FRNRAP. Trimming pared 6 bases from V and 4 bases from J, leaving 15 bases between. This CDR3 has 14 residues. In DNA form, the CDR3 reads TGTGCTAGTGGGCAGGGGCAGATGGGAGAGACCCAGTACTTC. Its protein product is CASGQGQMGETQYF. Variable domain in full (rest from reference TRBV12-5 and TRBJ2-5): DARVTQTPRHKVTEMGQEVTMRCQPILGHNTVFWYRQTMMQGLELLAYFRNRAPLDDSGMPKDRFSAEMPDATLATLKIQPSEPRDSAVYFCASGQGQMGETQYFGPGTRLLVL.

This clone was seen more than once but under ten times. CDR3 DNA sequence: TGTGCCAGCAGTTGGGGACAGGGAAACACCGGGGAGCTGTTTTTT. The encoded protein is CASSWGQGNTGELFF. The V gene is TRBV27, the J gene TRBJ2-2, with 9 positions matching TRBD1. The V gene's germline CDR1 is MNHEY and CDR2 SMNVEV (reference sequence). The CDR3 covers 15 residues. The J segment lost 2 bases and the V segment lost 4 bases, leaving 2 bases of the junction unmatched.

This clone was found a few times. The chain is built from TRBV5-1 and TRBJ2-1, with a weak D call TRBD1 (5 bases). This CDR3 has 13 residues. Trimming shortened V by 0 bases and J by 7 bases, and 8 bases separated the two germline ends. The V gene's germline CDR1 is SGHRS and CDR2 YFSETQ. The CDR3 DNA reads TGCGCCAGCAGCTTGGGATCAGGGAATGAGCAGTTCTTC. It encodes CASSLGSGNEQFF. The complete variable domain, with remaining parts taken from reference TRBV5-1 and TRBJ2-1, reads KAGVTQTPRYLIKTRGQQVTLSCSPISGHRSVSWYQQTPGQGLQFLFEYFSETQRNKGNFPGRFSGRQFSNSRSEMNVSTLELGDSALYLCASSLGSGNEQFFGPGTRLTVL.

The V gene is TRBV9, the J gene TRBJ1-2; the D is unclear. Germline lookup yields CDR1 SGDLS and CDR2 YYNGEE. This CDR3 comprises 12 residues. Trimming stripped 3 bases from V and 5 bases from J, with 8 bases between. The CDR3 is CASSEGLYGYTF. In DNA form, the CDR3 reads TGTGCCAGCAGCGAAGGACTGTATGGCTACACCTTC.

In this sample, this clone turned up a few times. The chain links TRBV15 to TRBJ2-5; TRBD2 matches 8 bases. CDR3 size: 13 residues. After removal of 4 bases from V and 7 bases from J, the junction contained 5 bases not matched to a gene. In germline, CDR1 is LNHNV, CDR2 YYDKDF (reference sequence). CDR3 region: CATSNGGGPTQYF. In DNA, the CDR3 is TGTGCCACCAGCAACGGGGGGGGCCCGACCCAGTACTTC.

Details on this clone: A read error may produce the germline difference seen at one junction end. Other nucleotide sequences in the sample specify the same CDR3. The chain uses TRBV11-3 and TRBJ1-1; D gene ambiguous. Germline V gives CDR1 SGHNT, CDR2 YENEEA. CDR3 length: 14 residues. DNA of the CDR3: TGTGCCAGCAGCTTAGGGGCAGTGAACACTGAGGCTTTCTTT. Translated, it gives CASSLGAVNTEAFF.

The chain couples TRBV2 to TRBJ2-5, with 9 bases matching TRBD2. Germline assignment: CDR1 SNHLY and CDR2 FYNNEI. Unmatched junction bases numbered 5, after V lost 5 bases and J lost 7 bases. The CDR3 has 13 residues. In DNA, the CDR3 is TGTGCCAGCAGTCAGACTAGCGGAGGGACCCAGTACTTC. It is translated as CASSQTSGGTQYF. The full variable domain, rest sourced from reference TRBV2 and TRBJ2-5, is EPEVTQTPSHQVTQMGQEVILRCVPISNHLYFYWYRQILGQKVEFLVSFYNNEISEKSEIFDDQFSVERPDGSNFTLKIRSTKLEDSAMYFCASSQTSGGTQYFGPGTRLLVL.

The genes are TRBV5-6 and TRBJ2-3; 8 nucleotides line up with TRBD1. Germline V gene sequence: CDR1 SGHDT, CDR2 YYEEEE. The CDR3 is 13 residues long. Trimming at V came to 4 bases and at J to 6 bases, leaving 4 bases not matched to a gene. The CDR3 sequence is CASSIRGPDTQYF. CDR3 DNA: TGTGCCAGCAGCATCAGGGGGCCGGATACGCAGTATTTT. The variable domain in full, completed from reference TRBV5-6 and TRBJ2-3, reads DAGVTQSPTHLIKTRGQQVTLRCSPKSGHDTVSWYQQALGQGPQFIFQYYEEEERQRGNFPDRFSGHQFPNYSSELNVNALLLGDSALYLCASSIRGPDTQYFGPGTRLTVL.

This clone was counted only a few times. The chain is built from TRBV7-9 and TRBJ2-6, with D perhaps matching TRBD1 (6 bases). CDR3 size: 18 residues. Germline CDR1 and CDR2: SEHNR and FQNEAQ (reference sequence). With 5 bases removed from V and 1 base from J, the gap between germline ends came to 18 bases. CDR3 residues: CASSGPRGHPSGANVLTF. The DNA of the CDR3 is TGTGCCAGCAGCGGCCCGAGGGGACATCCATCTGGGGCCAACGTCCTGACTTTC.

The gene calls are TRBV6-6 and TRBJ1-5; D is perhaps TRBD1 (5 bases). Germline V gene lookup returns CDR1 MNHNY and CDR2 SVGAGI (reference sequence). V was shortened by 6 bases and J by 1 base, with 10 bases between the two germline ends. There are 14 residues in the CDR3. This CDR3 is CASRSTGSNQPQHF. CDR3 coding DNA: TGTGCCAGCAGATCCACAGGAAGCAATCAGCCCCAGCATTTT.

J is TRBJ2-5 and V is TRBV4-3; 7 nucleotides align to TRBD1. There are 16 residues in the CDR3. Losses at the gene ends were 0 bases for V and 2 bases for J; bases not matched to a gene: 6. Germline-derived CDR1 and CDR2 are LGHNA and YSLEER. The CDR3 spells CASSQDYRQGQETQYF. The DNA for the CDR3 is TGCGCCAGCAGCCAAGATTACAGACAGGGACAAGAGACCCAGTACTTC.

The chain is built from TRBV5-4 and TRBJ1-2; 9 nucleotides line up with TRBD1. Germline CDR1 is SGHNT and CDR2 is YYREEE (reference sequence). V was pared by 5 bases and J by 5 bases, with 7 bases of the junction left unmatched. CDR3 size: 14 residues. The CDR3 DNA sequence: TGTGCCAGCAGTTTGACGGGACAGGGATATGGCTACACCTTC. Its translation is CASSLTGQGYGYTF.

The rearrangement joins TRBV2 to TRBJ1-3, with D unresolved. Trimming removed 3 bases at V and 1 base at J, with 7 bases between. Germline CDR1 is SNHLY and CDR2 is FYNNEI. The CDR3 is made up of 14 amino acids. The CDR3 region has the DNA TGTGCCAGCAGTGATCAGAGGTCTGGAAACACCATATATTTT. Translation gives CASSDQRSGNTIYF.

The V call is TRBV6-1, the J call TRBJ2-1; 10 nucleotides match TRBD1. V shed 4 bases, J shed 7 bases, and the junction held 4 bases outside the gene matches. This CDR3 spans 14 amino acids. The germline gives CDR1 MNHNS, CDR2 SASEGT. The CDR3 coding sequence is TGTGCCAGCAGTGGGAGACAGGGGGCGAATGAGCAGTTCTTC. Its protein product is CASSGRQGANEQFF.

This chain uses TRBV6-6 with TRBJ1-4, with D perhaps matching TRBD1 (5 bases). This CDR3 has 14 residues. Trimming removed 7 bases at V and 3 bases at J, with 12 bases between. Germline CDR1 reads MNHNY; CDR2 reads SVGAGI (reference sequence). The CDR3 DNA is TGTGCCAGCAACCTGGGGGGGGCTAATGAAAAACTGTTTTTT. Its translation: CASNLGGANEKLFF.

The rearrangement uses TRBV7-2 and TRBJ2-1; TRBD2 is a possible D gene (6 bases). Germline V CDR1 and CDR2: SGHTA, FQGNSA. Deletions cut 4 bases from V and 4 bases from J, with 14 bases between. The CDR3 totals 15 residues. CDR3 protein: CASSSGTEMYNEQFF. For the CDR3, the DNA is TGTGCCAGCAGCTCCGGGACTGAAATGTACAATGAGCAGTTCTTC.

The rearrangement uses TRBV11-2 and TRBJ1-3; D gene unclear. Deletions cut 2 bases from V and 4 bases from J, with 3 bases between. The germline CDR1 and CDR2 sequences are SGHAT and FQNNGV. There are 12 residues in the CDR3. CDR3 sequence: CASSLRGNTIYF. Here the CDR3 DNA reads TGTGCCAGCAGCTTACGGGGAAACACCATATATTTT.

The J gene is TRBJ2-1, the V gene TRBV5-1, with 7 bases lining up with TRBD2. Looked up from germline, CDR1 is SGHRS and CDR2 is YFSETQ. V trimming: 0 bases; J trimming: 3 bases; junction bases outside the gene matches: 0. The CDR3 extends over 14 amino acids. CDR3 DNA: TGCGCCAGCAGCTTGGGGGGGGGCTACAATGAGCAGTTCTTC. Its protein product is CASSLGGGYNEQFF.

The table lists this clone with a few counts. J is TRBJ2-5 and V is TRBV7-2; TRBD2 might be the D (6 bases). V was pared by 5 bases and J by 3 bases, with 10 bases between. Germline V gene sequence: CDR1 SGHTA, CDR2 FQGNSA. The CDR3 is 13 amino acids. In DNA, the CDR3 is TGTGCCAGCAGCGTGACTAGGGAAGAGACCCAGTACTTC. Translation: CASSVTREETQYF.

This clone appeared a few times. This chain uses TRBV7-6 with TRBJ2-1; 11 bases map to TRBD1. Losses at the gene ends were 0 bases for V and 4 bases for J; bases not matched to a gene: 5. This CDR3 is built from 17 residues. Looked up from germline, CDR1 is SGHVS and CDR2 is FNYEAQ. This CDR3 is CASSLAPGDRGYNEQFF. The CDR3 DNA is TGTGCCAGCAGCTTAGCTCCCGGGGACAGGGGGTACAATGAGCAGTTCTTC.

The table lists this clone with a few counts. Other DNA sequences in this sample translate to the same CDR3. This sequence joins TRBV7-9 and TRBJ1-5, with TRBD1 as a possible D gene (5 bases). The germline V gene encodes CDR1 SEHNR and CDR2 FQNEAQ (reference sequence). V was shortened by 5 bases and J by 7 bases, with 12 bases between the two germline ends. This CDR3 contains 13 residues. CDR3 residues: CASSPAGGQPQHF. Here the CDR3 DNA reads TGTGCCAGCAGCCCCGCCGGGGGACAGCCCCAGCATTTT.

This clone has just a few counts. The gene calls are TRBV6-5 and TRBJ1-3, with D possibly matching TRBD1 (6 bases). V was trimmed by 6 bases and J by 4 bases, leaving 13 bases between them. This CDR3 is built from 14 residues. Germline V gene sequence: CDR1 MNHEY, CDR2 SVGAGI. CDR3 DNA: TGTGCCAGCAGCATTACAGGGTTAGGAAACACCATATATTTT. It specifies CASSITGLGNTIYF.

This chain links TRBV27 with TRBJ2-6; 7 nucleotides agree with TRBD1. The CDR3 contains 15 residues. The V and J ends lost 3 bases and 5 bases, in that order; junction bases with no gene match: 4. The germline V gene encodes CDR1 MNHEY and CDR2 SMNVEV (reference sequence). This chain's CDR3 is CASSFRQGWANVLTF. CDR3 DNA sequence: TGTGCCAGCAGTTTTCGACAGGGCTGGGCCAACGTCCTGACTTTC.

This clone has more than one count but fewer than ten. For the CDR3, the DNA is TGTGCCAGTTCTGTGGCGGGGGTTGAGACCCAGTACTTC. It specifies CASSVAGVETQYF. The V and J genes are TRBV19 and TRBJ2-5; 7 bases match TRBD2. Germline assignment: CDR1 LNHDA and CDR2 SQIVND (reference sequence). This CDR3 region has 13 residues. The J segment lost 5 bases and the V segment lost 8 bases, leaving 8 bases of the junction unmatched.

This clone occurred a few times. The chain combines TRBV5-6 with TRBJ1-2, with no clear D. CDR3 size: 14 residues. Trimming pared 0 bases from V and 0 bases from J, leaving 6 bases between. Germline V gene data show CDR1 as SGHDT and CDR2 as YYEEEE. This chain's CDR3 is CASSLDGSNYGYTF. Written as DNA, the CDR3 is TGTGCCAGCAGCTTGGACGGTTCTAACTATGGCTACACCTTC.

Only a few counts were recorded for this clone. The J gene is TRBJ2-1, the V gene TRBV5-4; 10 nucleotides align to TRBD2. Germline V gene data show CDR1 as SGHNT and CDR2 as YYREEE (reference sequence). Germline trimming cut 0 bases from V and 3 bases from J; bases unmatched to any gene: 6. The CDR3 consists of 17 residues. The CDR3 reads CASSLGLAGGFYNEQFF. In DNA, the CDR3 is TGTGCCAGCAGCTTGGGTTTAGCGGGGGGTTTCTACAATGAGCAGTTCTTC.

The V gene is TRBV29-1, the J gene TRBJ2-5; the match to TRBD1 covers 7 bases. Trimming cost V 4 bases and J 5 bases; bases outside gene matches: 1. CDR1 and CDR2 (germline): SQVTM, ANQGSEA. The CDR3 is 11 residues long. CDR3 nucleotide sequence: TGCAGCGTTGGACAGGGCGAGACCCAGTACTTC. Amino acids: CSVGQGETQYF.

In its sample, this clone was seen a few times. The CDR3 reads CSVRQGDQPQHF. DNA of the CDR3: TGCAGCGTTCGACAGGGAGATCAGCCCCAGCATTTT. The gene calls are TRBV29-1 and TRBJ1-5; 7 bases are shared with TRBD1. The germline CDR1 and CDR2 sequences are SQVTM and ANQGSEA. This CDR3 contains 12 residues. V was clipped by 5 bases and J by 5 bases; unmatched bases: 3.